The TCR beta chain under discussion was sequenced for a study of cytomegalovirus exposure and HLA in healthy donors (dated by TCRdb to about 2017). Study-wide context: An earlier analysis of approximately 640 of the donors reported 250 to 300 Gb of sequence data and 117 million unique TCR beta sequences from some 180 million T cells. Of the roughly 400 genotyped donors, about 80% fell in the genetic ancestry cluster associated with self-reported Caucasian donors. Donor age, sex, ethnicity and CMV serostatus were compiled alongside the repertoire data. The number of typed donors differed by locus: roughly 629-640 for A, B, C, DRB1 and DQB1; roughly 510 for DQA1; roughly 600 for DPA1; and approximately 450 for DPB1. About 280 gigabases of sequencing data and around 80 million unique TCR sequences made up an early release that covered approximately 700 HLA-typed donors. The T cell repertoires of under 700 subjects were profiled by immunosequencing and related to cytomegalovirus serostatus. In a later analysis, previously published TCR beta repertoires from 500 to 750 donors were re-analyzed and high-resolution HLA genotyping was added so that TCR occurrence patterns could be studied. The later analysis used no new phenotypic data to find candidate immune exposures, relying instead on TCR beta sequences and their occurrence across donors. Along with the 666-subject first cohort, a separate validation cohort of over a hundred different subjects was used. All discovery cohort repertoires had been generated on a single sequencing platform. In a later genetic analysis, genome-wide SNP genotypes for about three fifths of the roughly 670 donors were used, and that subset was treated as a discovery cohort. High-throughput TCR immunosequencing, statistical association of individual TCRs with disease status, and machine learning were combined to predict cytomegalovirus infection status. Both class I and class II loci were covered by HLA typing, at four-digit resolution. Four or five DR-DQ haplotypes were treated as single units for association and clustering because of strong linkage in the cohort. An earlier analysis of 450 to 750 of the donors used high-throughput TCR beta sequencing to judge whether each TCR beta V gene segment behaved as functional or pseudogenic. Among some 410 genotyped donors of the cohort, an average of roughly 240,000 unique TCR beta nucleotide sequences were sequenced per donor, 15% to 20% of them non-productive. The study aimed to test whether cataloging public T cell receptors could reveal signatures of past pathogen exposure.

What the research found in general, with its limitations: A cluster of highly shared sequence variants was judged likely to represent a technical artifact of the sequencing pipeline. Three of the identified cytomegalovirus-associated TCR beta chains were confirmed in vitro to be specific for cytomegalovirus antigens. While some public TCRs were present in many individuals, most TCR sequences turned up only very rarely across donors. The classifier was reported to diagnose cytomegalovirus status with high specificity and sensitivity in both the original cohort and the validation cohort. At a false discovery rate of 0.05, a later analysis linked approximately 18,000 TCR beta sequences to specific HLA alleles. The presence/absence analyses assumed that sequencing depth was roughly uniform across donors, and that assumption may not be true. In a later analysis, HLA-associated TCR beta chains were found to be more clonally expanded and to have lower generation probabilities than equally common non-associated chains. An association between a missense DCLRE1C variant and V-gene and J-gene trimming of TCR beta chains was found in a later genetic analysis and replicated in an independent cohort. When HLA alleles, especially DR and DQ, strongly co-occurred, TCR associations were difficult to assign to individual alleles. In a later analysis, several top co-occurrence clusters were reported to appear linked to parvovirus B19, influenza, CMV and Epstein-Barr virus. In this cohort, only TCR beta chains were sequenced, and detectable features were limited by the absence of alpha or paired-chain data. In a later genetic analysis, fewer N-insertions in productive TCRs were reported among donors in an Asian-associated ancestry cluster than the roughly 640-donor mean. A further reported finding was that TCR beta sequences accurately predicted the HLA-A and HLA-B alleles for most subjects in the first cohort. Because HLA typing was missing for some donors at each locus, association tests included only the typed subset. It was suggested by the authors that the approach could potentially be generalized to other disease states and immunological phenotypes. Immune exposure information for the cohort was limited to CMV serostatus. The earlier analysis of approximately 560 of the donors excluded some 16 rarely observed V segments, including chromosome 9 orphons, because counts were too low. In a later analysis, most CMV-associated TCR beta chains were found to appear HLA-restricted, with HLA associations seemingly driven largely by CMV exposure. Broadly in line with IMGT annotations, most TCR beta V segments showed up in productive rearrangements about 87% or about 30% of the time in an earlier analysis of 450 to 600 of the donors. A later analysis found that TCR association rates varied across HLA loci, with DRB1 alleles showing the most associated TCRs and HLA-C alleles the fewest. In the study, some 180 TCR beta chains were listed as associated with cytomegalovirus. Linkage disequilibrium might explain the correlated functional status among segregating V segments, but an unknown experimental factor could not be ruled out. The 87-base-pair reads could not distinguish some IMGT-functional V segments, including TRBV6-2 and TRBV6-3, so those segments were excluded.

Remarks on this clone: Its binding antigen is unknown.

Measured from the cysteine to the phenylalanine, the CDR3 is 14 residues long. The sequence is cut down to CDR3 DNA, 42 bases in frame from base 1. At the junction V is shortened by 4 bases and J by 5 bases; bases outside the gene matches: 5. CDR1 and CDR2, looked up from the germline V gene, are MGHDK and SYGVNS. In total, just over 650 healthy bone marrow donors made up the cohort. At the time of sampling, every cohort member was nominally healthy, though immune exposures that went unrecorded were likely present. The donor tested CMV seropositive, placing the donor among the approximately 290 seropositive members of the cohort. Every donor gave a peripheral blood sample, and the peripheral blood mononuclear cells from that sample were used for TCR beta sequencing. The Qiagen DNeasy Blood Extraction Kit was used to extract genomic DNA from the blood cell samples. The library was built by means of the immunoSEQ multiplex PCR assay. For the multiplex PCR, a mixture combining 60 forward primers for TCR Vbeta segments and 13 reverse primers for TCR Jbeta segments was used. The CDR3 region of rearranged TCR beta genes was amplified from genomic DNA with a multiplex PCR assay. Amplified TCR beta libraries were sequenced as 87-base-pair reads on the Illumina HiSeq System. Processing in the source paper ran as follows. In a later analysis, tens of millions of unique TCR beta chains were counted across the roughly 610 repertoires, and roughly 11 million of these chains were shared by at least two donors. Raw reads were error-corrected and collapsed into unique sequences by a nearest-neighbor algorithm in which closely related sequences were merged to remove PCR and sequencing errors. To assign V, D and J gene segments, CDR3 sequences were aligned to IMGT reference sequences. For a sequence to be retained, a match of at least six nucleotides was required to both a V gene segment and a J gene segment. Rearrangements were classified as productive when the CDR3 lacked stop codons and remained in frame with V and J, and all other rearrangements were classified as non-productive. CDR3 was defined by IMGT convention, running from the second conserved V-encoded cysteine to the conserved J-encoded phenylalanine. In an earlier analysis of more than 550 of the donors, sequences lacking an unambiguous match to a single V gene segment were excluded. An earlier analysis of a few hundred of the donors called V segments functional above 56.7% productive rearrangements and segregating when the between-donor standard deviation exceeded 5%. A statistical classification framework was built for diagnosing cytomegalovirus status from the catalog of TCR beta chain sequences. In a later analysis, V and J genes were assigned by comparing TCR nucleotide sequences against IMGT/GENE-DB human TR gene sequences. Using the TCRdist pipeline, a later analysis assigned CDR3 sequences along with most-parsimonious VDJ recombination scenarios. A later analysis defined each TCR beta chain by its CDR3 amino acid sequence plus V-gene family, and excluded reads lacking a unique V-gene family. To address suspected cross-contamination and a sequencing artifact, a later analysis removed around 590 highly shared, low-generation-probability nucleotide sequences. A later analysis calculated a clonal expansion index for each public chain from normalized within-repertoire ranks of inferred template counts. In a later analysis, generation probabilities were computed using a VDJ recombination model fitted to out-of-frame rearrangements, and the results were checked against IGoR. A later analysis scored TCR-TCR, TCR-HLA and TCR-CMV co-occurrence with hypergeometric tests, applying a repertoire-size bias correction to TCR pairs. A later analysis estimated false discovery rates by permuting HLA or CMV assignments 20 times. In a later analysis, co-occurring TCRs were grouped using DBSCAN, and TCRdist sequence similarity was added for clustering within HLA-allele-positive subsets. Repertoires with fewer than 30,000 or more than 120,000 public chains, plus five repertoires with anomalous nucleotide sharing, were excluded from co-occurrence clustering. Sourced from immuneACCESS, this table was stored by TCRdb with only in-frame sequences that have V and J called. A share of the clones is absent; for the studies checked, an unresolved V gene accounts for under half, and the remainder has no known explanation. V and J calls and clone size are given by that table; D and trimming were obtained from the DNA. The sample's clone listing holds about 77,000 clones. The ten largest clones take up roughly an eighth of the sample.

The chain joins TRBV25-1 to TRBJ1-1; TRBD1 fits 9 bases in the junction. The receptor comes from a man aged 45-65 years in good health and CMV-seropositive. The specimen was PBMCs. The sequence in DNA is TGTGCCAGCAGTGCACAGGGGGCAAGGACTGAAGCTTTCTTT. It translates as CASSAQGARTEAFF. The full variable domain, completed from the reference TRBV25-1 and TRBJ1-1 proteins outside the CDR3, reads EADIYQTPRYLVIGTGKKITLECSQTMGHDKMYWYQQDPGMELHLIHYSYGVNSTEKGDLSSESTVSRIRTEHFPLTLESARPSHTSQYLCASSAQGARTEAFFGQGTRLTVV.